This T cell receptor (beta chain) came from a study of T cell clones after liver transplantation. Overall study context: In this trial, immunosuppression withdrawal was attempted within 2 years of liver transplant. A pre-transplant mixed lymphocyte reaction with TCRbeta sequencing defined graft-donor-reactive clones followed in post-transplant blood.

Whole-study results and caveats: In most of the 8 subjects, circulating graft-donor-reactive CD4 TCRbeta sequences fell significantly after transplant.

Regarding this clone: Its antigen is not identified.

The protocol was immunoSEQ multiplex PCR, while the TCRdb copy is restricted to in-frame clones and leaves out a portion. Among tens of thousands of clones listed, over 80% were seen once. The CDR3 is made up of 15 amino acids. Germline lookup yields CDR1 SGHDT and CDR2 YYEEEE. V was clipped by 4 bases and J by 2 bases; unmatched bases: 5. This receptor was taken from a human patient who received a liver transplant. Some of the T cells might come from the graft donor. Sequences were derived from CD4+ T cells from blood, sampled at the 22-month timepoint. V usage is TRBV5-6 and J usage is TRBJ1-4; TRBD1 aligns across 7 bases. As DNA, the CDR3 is TGTGCCAGCAGCGCCACAGGGGCCACTAATGAAAAACTGTTTTTT. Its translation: CASSATGATNEKLFF.